Each of the 12 T cell receptor beta chains below was sequenced from the same sample in a study of T-cell memory formation after mild COVID-19. In TCRdb, the 5' RACE reads were re-called with MiXCR into one record per CDR3 protein. The sample has about 540,000 distinct CDR3 sequences, about a fifth seen once. The sequencing sample was made of PBMCs or a T cell subset sorted from them (not recorded which). These receptors came from an adult woman who had mild COVID-19 (a few samples of this study predate the infection). Cell type and time point are not known.

This clonotype showed up just a few times. CDR3 coding DNA: TGTGCCAGCAGCTTAGGGGGACAGATCTCCTACGAGCAGTACTTC. Encoded protein: CASSLGGQISYEQYF. The chain links TRBV7-6 to TRBJ2-7; TRBD1 agrees at 7 bases. CDR3 size: 15 residues. V gave up 1 base and J gave up 0 bases; unmatched junction bases: 3. The germline gives CDR1 SGHVS, CDR2 FNYEAQ.

This chain links TRBV2 with TRBJ2-2, with D possibly matching TRBD1 (6 bases). V was shortened by 7 bases and J by 0 bases, with 12 bases between the two germline ends. CDR3 length: 15 amino acids. Germline V gives CDR1 SNHLY, CDR2 FYNNEI. CDR3 bases: TGTGCCAGCAAGGGGACACATGCGAACACCGGGGAGCTGTTTTTT. This sequence encodes CASKGTHANTGELFF.

The rearrangement links TRBV4-3 to TRBJ1-1; TRBD1 matches 7 bases. The CDR3 extends over 15 amino acids. CDR1 LGHNA and CDR2 YSLEER come from the germline V gene. The V segment lost 1 base and the J segment 5 bases; nucleotides outside the gene matches: 7. The CDR3 nucleotides read TGCGCCAGCAGCCAAGGTAGGGGGCTGGTGACTGAAGCTTTCTTT. Amino acids: CASSQGRGLVTEAFF.

The gene calls are TRBV20-1 and TRBJ1-1, with D possibly matching TRBD1 (6 bases). The CDR3 is 13 amino acids. Germline loops: CDR1 DFQATT, CDR2 SNEGSKA (reference sequence). V lost 0 bases and J lost 5, with 10 bases in between. The CDR3 region has the DNA TGCAGTGCTAGAGAAGGGGGGGAGACTGAAGCTTTCTTT. Residues: CSAREGGETEAFF.

V is TRBV2 and J is TRBJ2-7, with a weak D call TRBD2 (5 bases). The CDR3 spans 15 residues. The ends were cut back, 6 bases at V and 1 base at J, with 16 bases in the middle. Germline CDR1 is SNHLY and CDR2 is FYNNEI. The CDR3: CASSVASGRSYEQYF. DNA for the CDR3: TGTGCCAGCAGCGTAGCCAGCGGAAGGTCCTACGAGCAGTACTTC.

This clonotype was detected only a few times. The J gene is TRBJ1-1, the V gene TRBV5-1, with D possibly matching TRBD1 (6 bases). The CDR3 consists of 16 residues. The germline V and J ends were trimmed by 4 bases and 1 base, with 17 bases remaining between them. Germline CDR1 is SGHRS and CDR2 is YFSETQ. The CDR3 sequence: CASSPGDNLPNTEAFF. CDR3 nucleotides: TGCGCCAGCAGCCCAGGGGACAACCTTCCGAACACTGAAGCTTTCTTT.

This chain joins TRBV7-3 and TRBJ2-1, with TRBD2 matching 14 bases. V dropped 4 bases and J dropped 8; count of bases not matched to a gene: 7. Germline assignment: CDR1 SGHTA and CDR2 FQGTGA. This CDR3 contains 16 residues. CDR3 DNA sequence: TGTGCCAGCAGCTCGACCGGGACTAGCGGGAGTTATGAGCAGTTCTTC. Translating it yields CASSSTGTSGSYEQFF.

In its sample, this clonotype was seen many times. The chain employs TRBV7-9 and TRBJ2-7; D remains unclear. Trimming removed 5 bases from V and 5 bases from J, with 16 bases in between. The germline V gene has CDR1 SEHNR and CDR2 FQNEAQ (reference sequence). This CDR3 spans 14 amino acids. The CDR3 nucleotides read TGTGCCAGCAGCCCCCGCGGACCTCGGGACGAGCAGTACTTC. It specifies CASSPRGPRDEQYF.

CDR3 sequence (DNA): TGTGCCAGTAGTAATACCTCAGGGGGAAGCAATCAGCCCCAGCATTTT. It is translated as CASSNTSGGSNQPQHF. V and J are TRBV19 and TRBJ1-5; 7 bases map to TRBD1. The CDR3 is 16 amino acids. J was trimmed by 1 base and V by 4 bases; bases with no gene match: 7. Germline V gene sequence: CDR1 LNHDA, CDR2 SQIVND (reference sequence).

This rearrangement joins TRBV29-1 to TRBJ2-7, with 9 bases that match TRBD1. This CDR3 contains 15 residues. V lost 6 bases and J lost 0; bases outside the gene matches: 9. CDR1 and CDR2 (germline): SQVTM, ANQGSEA. As DNA, the CDR3 is TGCAGCGTCTTCGACAGGGGGGAAAGCTCCTACGAGCAGTACTTC. It is translated as CSVFDRGESSYEQYF.

The rearrangement joins TRBV28 to TRBJ1-2, with D maybe TRBD1 (6 bases). Germline values: CDR1 MDHEN, CDR2 SYDVKM. The length of the CDR3 is 13 residues. V was cut by 4 bases and J by 3 bases, with 9 bases left in between. DNA for the CDR3: TGTGCCAGCAGTTCCCCAGGGGACTATGGCTACACCTTC. Protein sequence: CASSSPGDYGYTF.

V is TRBV20-1 and J is TRBJ2-3; no clear D. V was cut by 1 base and J by 6 bases, with 14 bases left in between. Looked up from germline, CDR1 is DFQATT and CDR2 is SNEGSKA (reference sequence). The CDR3 sequence is 14 residues long. CDR3 sequence: CSARVLGLGDTQYF. The CDR3 DNA reads TGCAGTGCTAGAGTCCTCGGCTTGGGGGATACGCAGTATTTT.